The clone carrying this T cell receptor beta chain showed up many times. The antigen remains undetermined. This entry is derived from a study of Graves' ophthalmopathy and Graves' hyperthyroidism. The study's findings and limits: The model's ophthalmopathy progression predictions had about 69% sensitivity and 72.22% specificity. Among expanded thyroid clonotypes above 0.001 frequency, most also occurred in blood.

This CDR3 comprises 14 residues. Trimming took 6 bases from V and 4 from J, leaving 15 bases between them. From germline, CDR1 is PRHDT and CDR2 FYEKMQ (reference sequence). Diagnosis was based on clinical symptoms, serum thyroxine, TRAb, thyroid ultrasound and orbital computed tomography. Fresh peripheral blood (approximately 10 ml) yielded the PBMCs. RNA transcripts provided the template for amplifying TCR beta CDR3 regions. First-round RT-PCR relied on HTBI primers, and a second-round multiplex PCR came next. MiXCR, run by TCRdb on the multiplex PCR reads, gives a single entry per CDR3 protein. This repertoire shows hundreds of thousands of distinct CDR3 sequences, about 41% found once; its top ten account for 3% to 4%.

The J gene is TRBJ1-2, the V gene TRBV13; a weak D match, TRBD1 (5 bases). The material sequenced was peripheral blood. This receptor was obtained from an adult man with Graves' ophthalmopathy. The CDR3 protein is CASSFQQAVYGYTF. CDR3 DNA sequence: TGTGCCAGCAGTTTTCAACAGGCCGTCTATGGCTACACCTTC.